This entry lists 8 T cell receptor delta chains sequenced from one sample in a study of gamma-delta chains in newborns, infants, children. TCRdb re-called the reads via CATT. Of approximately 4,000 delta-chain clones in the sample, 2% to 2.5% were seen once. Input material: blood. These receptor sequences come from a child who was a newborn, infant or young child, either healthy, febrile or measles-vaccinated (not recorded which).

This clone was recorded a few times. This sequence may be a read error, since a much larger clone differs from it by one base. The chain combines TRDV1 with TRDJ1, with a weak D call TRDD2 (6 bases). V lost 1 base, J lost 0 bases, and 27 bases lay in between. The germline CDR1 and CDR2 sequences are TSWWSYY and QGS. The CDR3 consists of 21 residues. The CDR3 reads CALGEHPAFHGARGYTDKLIF. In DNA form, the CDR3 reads TGTGCTCTTGGGGAACACCCGGCCTTCCACGGAGCCCGGGGGTACACCGATAAACTCATCTTT.

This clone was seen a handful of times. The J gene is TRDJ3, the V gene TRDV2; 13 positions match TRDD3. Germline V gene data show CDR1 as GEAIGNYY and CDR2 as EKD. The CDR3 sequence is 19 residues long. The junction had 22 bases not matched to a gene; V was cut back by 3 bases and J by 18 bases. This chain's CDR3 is CACDPVLGDTSDEGPRMFF. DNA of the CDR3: TGTGCCTGTGACCCCGTACTGGGGGATACGTCCGATGAGGGTCCTCGGATGTTTTTC.

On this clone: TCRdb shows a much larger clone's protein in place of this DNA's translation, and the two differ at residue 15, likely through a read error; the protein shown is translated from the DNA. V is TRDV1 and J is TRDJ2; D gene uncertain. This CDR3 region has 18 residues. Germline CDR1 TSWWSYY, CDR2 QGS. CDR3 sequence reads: CALGELPPFTTLTARLFF. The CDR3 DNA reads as TGTGCTCTTGGGGAACTCCCCCCTTTTACTACTTTGACAGCACGACTCTTCTTT.

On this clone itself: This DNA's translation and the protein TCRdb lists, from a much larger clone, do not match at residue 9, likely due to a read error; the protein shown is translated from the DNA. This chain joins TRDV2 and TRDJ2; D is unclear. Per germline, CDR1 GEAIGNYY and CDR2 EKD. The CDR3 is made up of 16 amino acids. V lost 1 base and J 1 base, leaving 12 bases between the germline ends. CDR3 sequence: CACDTLGPFLTAQLFF. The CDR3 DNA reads TGTGCCTGTGACACGTTGGGTCCGTTTTTGACAGCACAACTCTTCTTT.

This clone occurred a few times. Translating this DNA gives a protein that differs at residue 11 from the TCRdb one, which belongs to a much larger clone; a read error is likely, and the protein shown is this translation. The CDR3 bases are TGTGCCCTTGGTCTGGGTATCAACACCGATAGACTCATCTTT. The encoded protein is CALGLGINTDRLIF. This chain links TRDV3 with TRDJ1, with D perhaps TRDD3 (5 bases). CDR1 and CDR2 (germline): TVYSNPD, GDNSRS (reference sequence). This CDR3 region has 14 residues.

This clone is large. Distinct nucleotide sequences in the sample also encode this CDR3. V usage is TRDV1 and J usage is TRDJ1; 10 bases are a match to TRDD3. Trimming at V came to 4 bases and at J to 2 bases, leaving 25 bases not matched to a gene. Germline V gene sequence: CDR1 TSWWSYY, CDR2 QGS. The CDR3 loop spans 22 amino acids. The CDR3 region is CALGACSYASRSWGIETDKLIF. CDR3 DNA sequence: TGTGCTCTTGGGGCTTGTTCCTACGCTTCTCGATCCTGGGGGATAGAGACCGATAAACTCATCTTT.

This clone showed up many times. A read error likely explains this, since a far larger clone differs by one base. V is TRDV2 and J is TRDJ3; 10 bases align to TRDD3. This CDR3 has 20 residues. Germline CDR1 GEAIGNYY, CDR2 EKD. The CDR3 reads CACDRTGGSVSSWDTRRMFF. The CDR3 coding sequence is TGTGCCTGTGACCGTACTGGGGGATCTGTAAGCTCCTGGGACACCCGACGGATGTTTTTC.

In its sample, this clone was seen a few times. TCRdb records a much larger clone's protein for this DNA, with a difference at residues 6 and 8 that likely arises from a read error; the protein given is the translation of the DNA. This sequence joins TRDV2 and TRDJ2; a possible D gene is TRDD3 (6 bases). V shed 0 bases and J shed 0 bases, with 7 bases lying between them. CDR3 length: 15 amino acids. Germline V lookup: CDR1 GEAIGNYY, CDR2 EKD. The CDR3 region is CACDTVGALTAQLFF. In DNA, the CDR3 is TGTGCCTGTGACACCGTGGGGGCTTTGACAGCACAACTCTTCTTT.